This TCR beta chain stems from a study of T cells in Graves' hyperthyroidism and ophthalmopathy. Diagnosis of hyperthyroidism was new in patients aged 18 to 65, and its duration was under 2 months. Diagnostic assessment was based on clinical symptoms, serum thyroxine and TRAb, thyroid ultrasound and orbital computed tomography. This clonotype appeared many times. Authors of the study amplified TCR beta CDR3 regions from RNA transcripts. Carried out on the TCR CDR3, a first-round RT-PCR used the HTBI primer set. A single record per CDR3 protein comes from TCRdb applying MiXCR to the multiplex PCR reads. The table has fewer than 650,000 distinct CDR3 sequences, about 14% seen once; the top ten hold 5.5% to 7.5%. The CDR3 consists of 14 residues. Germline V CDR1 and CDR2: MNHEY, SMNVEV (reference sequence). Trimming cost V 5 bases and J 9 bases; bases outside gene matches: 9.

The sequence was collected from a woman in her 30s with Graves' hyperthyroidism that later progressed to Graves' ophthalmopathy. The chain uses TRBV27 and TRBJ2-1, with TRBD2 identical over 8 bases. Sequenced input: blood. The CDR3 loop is CASSRREVLVEQFF. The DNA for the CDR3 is TGTGCCAGCAGTCGGCGGGAGGTACTGGTTGAGCAGTTCTTC.